This paragraph covers one T cell receptor beta chain sequence. The source of the sample is a study of shared T cell receptors in the human thymus. Sequencing used immunoSEQ multiplex PCR; TCRdb keeps in-frame clones, though not all of them. The sample holds 650,000 to 950,000 clones, over 75% seen once. Trimming took off 5 bases at V and 4 bases at J, with 15 bases between the two ends. This CDR3 has 15 amino acids. Germline loops: CDR1 MNHEY, CDR2 SMNVEV (reference sequence). This sample also belongs to another study, concerning human thymus T cells. From that report: Resections removed during corrective heart surgery provided the thymus tissue used. Thymic and blood repertoires appeared to display a bias in their usage of V and J genes. Unrelated individuals reportedly shared highly overlapping thymic TCR repertoires.

The origin of this receptor is a girl under three years old with a congenital heart defect. Sequencing input: thymocytes. This chain uses TRBV27 with TRBJ2-1; a weak D match, TRBD1 (6 bases). The chain's CDR3 is CASSHNRAAYNEQFF. The CDR3, as DNA: TGTGCCAGCAGTCACAACAGGGCAGCTTACAATGAGCAGTTCTTC.